These 21 T cell receptor beta chains originate from one sample sequenced in a study of blood T cell repertoires in COVID-19 (dated by TCRdb to 2020 to 2021). The library was obtained by the immunoSEQ multiplex PCR assay. The immuneACCESS repertoire file appears here via TCRdb, limited to in-frame rearrangements. These files lack a portion of the clones; in checked studies, under half of the deficit traces to unresolved V genes, and the cause of the others is not known. The sample has 190,000 or so clones on record, over 75% of them singletons. The ten largest account for around 2.8% of the sample. Material for sequencing was peripheral blood. The receptors originated from a woman aged 80 or over with active or convalescent COVID-19.

The genes are TRBV5-4 and TRBJ2-7; 13 bases match TRBD2. Germline CDR1 and CDR2: SGHNT and YYREEE (reference sequence). This CDR3 spans 14 amino acids. J gave up 4 bases and V 3 bases, and 1 base lay outside the gene matches. For the CDR3, the DNA is TGTGCCAGCAGCTGGACTAGCGGGGGTTACGAGCAGTACTTC. Its translation: CASSWTSGGYEQYF.

The rearrangement links TRBV5-1 to TRBJ1-2; 8 nucleotides line up with TRBD1. Germline CDR1 and CDR2: SGHRS and YFSETQ. The CDR3 runs 14 residues. With V trimmed by 4 bases and J by 3 bases, 5 bases remained unmatched. DNA of the CDR3: TGCGCCAGCAGCCCGACAGGGGCGGACTATGGCTACACCTTC. It specifies CASSPTGADYGYTF.

This chain links TRBV7-2 with TRBJ2-7, with D maybe TRBD1 (5 bases). This CDR3 has 15 amino acids. CDR1 is SGHTA and CDR2 is FQGNSA in the germline V gene. V was shortened by 3 bases and J by 2 bases, with 14 bases between the two germline ends. CDR3 DNA: TGTGCCAGCAGCTTGGGGTGGGGCGGACCCTACGAGCAGTACTTC. It encodes CASSLGWGGPYEQYF.

The rearrangement uses TRBV12-3 or TRBV12-4 and TRBJ2-2; D gene ambiguous. Deletions cut 1 base from V and 5 bases from J, with 5 bases between. The CDR3 extends over 13 amino acids. The CDR3 DNA is TGTGCCAGCAGTTTAGGCGCTACCGGGGAGCTGTTTTTT. Translated, it gives CASSLGATGELFF.

As DNA, the CDR3 is TGTGCCAGCAGCCATGCCGCGGGGGCCGATATAAGGGAGCAGTACTTC. Translating gives CASSHAAGADIREQYF. This chain links TRBV5-4 with TRBJ2-7; D might be TRBD2 (7 bases). Germline V CDR1 and CDR2: SGHNT, YYREEE (reference sequence). The CDR3 is made up of 16 amino acids. Trimming pared 4 bases from V and 7 bases from J, leaving 24 bases between.

This clone was counted a few times. V and J are TRBV4-3 and TRBJ2-3, with 14 nucleotides matching TRBD2. V was pared by 2 bases and J by 5 bases, with 6 bases of the junction left unmatched. Germline V lookup: CDR1 LGHNA, CDR2 YSLEER. The CDR3 covers 17 residues. The CDR3 sequence: CASSQPRGLAGEDTQYF. CDR3 DNA: TGCGCCAGCAGCCAACCAAGGGGACTAGCGGGGGAAGATACGCAGTATTTT.

This clone was counted once. The rearrangement uses TRBV7-2 and TRBJ2-7; 11 bases match TRBD2. Germline V lookup: CDR1 SGHTA, CDR2 FQGNSA. The ends lost 1 base at V and 3 bases at J; junction bases unmatched: 5. The CDR3 runs to 16 residues. CDR3: CASSLVPGLADYEQYF. The CDR3 nucleotides read TGTGCCAGCAGCTTAGTACCGGGACTAGCGGACTACGAGCAGTACTTC.

This chain connects TRBV6-6 to TRBJ2-7; D gene unclear. The CDR3 loop spans 12 amino acids. The germline V gene has CDR1 MNHNY and CDR2 SVGAGI (reference sequence). The V gene lost 8 bases and the J gene lost 8 bases, with 16 bases spanning the gap. The DNA of the CDR3 is TGTGCCAGCCAAGAGACATGGCAACAGCAGTACTTC. This codes for CASQETWQQQYF.

This chain uses TRBV2 with TRBJ2-6; TRBD1 matches at 7 bases. Trimming cost V 5 bases and J 2 bases; bases outside gene matches: 3. Per the germline V gene, CDR1 is SNHLY and CDR2 is FYNNEI. This CDR3 region has 15 residues. DNA for the CDR3: TGTGCCAGCAGTTATACAGGGGCTGGGGCCAACGTCCTGACTTTC. This gives the protein CASSYTGAGANVLTF.

The V gene is TRBV5-4, the J gene TRBJ2-1, with 10 bases aligning to TRBD2. The germline gives CDR1 SGHNT, CDR2 YYREEE (reference sequence). J gave up 6 bases and V 1 base, and 10 bases lay outside the gene matches. The CDR3 length is 17 residues. For the CDR3, the DNA is TGTGCCAGCAGCTTGTCATCTAGCGGGGGACTCGGCAATGAGCAGTTCTTC. This sequence encodes CASSLSSSGGLGNEQFF.

This clone was observed a few times. The rearrangement links TRBV5-4 to TRBJ1-3, with TRBD1 matching over 7 bases. The CDR3 consists of 13 residues. Germline values: CDR1 SGHNT, CDR2 YYREEE (reference sequence). The J segment lost 8 bases and the V segment lost 4 bases, leaving 6 bases of the junction unmatched. CDR3 nucleotide sequence: TGTGCCAGCAGCGCGGACAGGTCGGACACCATATATTTT. Its translation: CASSADRSDTIYF.

The rearrangement uses TRBV6-5 and TRBJ2-6; no clear D gene. This CDR3 has 14 amino acids. Germline V CDR1 and CDR2: MNHEY, SVGAGI. The germline V and J ends were trimmed by 4 bases and 5 bases, with 9 bases remaining between them. CDR3 sequence (DNA): TGTGCCAGCAGTTCCGGAGTGCGGGCCAACGTCCTGACTTTC. Its protein product is CASSSGVRANVLTF.

J is TRBJ2-2 and V is TRBV2, with 12 bases identical to TRBD2. The V gene's germline CDR1 is SNHLY and CDR2 FYNNEI. CDR3 length: 18 amino acids. Trimming at V came to 4 bases and at J to 4 bases, leaving 10 bases not matched to a gene. CDR3 coding DNA: TGTGCCAGCAGTGCTGGGCTAGCGGGGGGGCCCGGCACCGGGGAGCTGTTTTTT. It encodes CASSAGLAGGPGTGELFF.

This chain uses TRBV5-5 with TRBJ2-5; possible D gene TRBD1, 6 bases. The CDR3 contains 12 residues. The germline CDR1 and CDR2 sequences are SGHKS and YYEKEE (reference sequence). V was pared by 5 bases and J by 3 bases, with 8 bases between. The chain's CDR3 is CASRGAEETQYF. CDR3 bases: TGTGCCAGCAGGGGGGCGGAAGAGACCCAGTACTTC.

V gene TRBV21-1 combines with J gene TRBJ1-5; the DNA was not compared with TRBD1, the D call given in the table. TRBV21-1 is labeled a pseudogene. The CDR3 loop spans 17 amino acids. The CDR3 is CASSKEYRVHGNQPQHF. The CDR3 coding sequence is TGTGCCAGCAGCAAGGAATACAGGGTCCATGGCAATCAGCCCCAGCATTTT.

The CDR3: CASSYYAGQNQETQYF. The DNA of the CDR3 is TGTGCCAGTAGCTACTATGCGGGACAGAACCAAGAGACCCAGTACTTC. The V and J genes are TRBV19 and TRBJ2-5, with D maybe TRBD1 (7 bases). V shed 6 bases and J shed 0 bases, with 17 bases lying between them. Looked up from germline, CDR1 is LNHDA and CDR2 is SQIVND (reference sequence). CDR3 length: 16 residues.

The V gene is TRBV2, the J gene TRBJ2-2; 8 bases line up with TRBD1. This CDR3 has 16 residues. Germline V gives CDR1 SNHLY, CDR2 FYNNEI. V lost 6 bases, J lost 7 bases, and 13 bases stayed unmatched. The CDR3 region is CASSRQRTGYLGELFF. CDR3 sequence (DNA): TGTGCCAGCAGCCGTCAACGGACAGGGTATCTCGGGGAGCTGTTTTTT.

This clone was observed a few times. The chain is built from TRBV5-1 and TRBJ1-2; D not certain. The CDR3 is 16 residues long. Trimming removed 0 bases from V and 7 bases from J, with 19 bases in between. The germline V gene has CDR1 SGHRS and CDR2 YFSETQ. The CDR3 protein is CASSLDDEGARGGYTF. CDR3 nucleotides: TGCGCCAGCAGCTTGGATGACGAGGGCGCTCGGGGTGGCTACACCTTC.

The chain employs TRBV27 and TRBJ2-1; 8 nucleotides line up with TRBD2. V lost 1 base to trimming and J lost 0 bases; unmatched junction nucleotides: 14. CDR1 is MNHEY and CDR2 is SMNVEV in the germline V gene (reference sequence). The CDR3 spans 20 residues. The CDR3 coding sequence is TGTGCCAGCAGTTTATTCCTGAGACGGGGGGGGTTGAGCTCCTACAATGAGCAGTTCTTC. This translates into CASSLFLRRGGLSSYNEQFF.

This clone came up once. The V gene is TRBV5-4, the J gene TRBJ2-7; TRBD2 is a possible D gene (5 bases). The V end was cut by 3 bases, the J end by 3 bases, with 16 bases between. Germline CDR1 reads SGHNT; CDR2 reads YYREEE (reference sequence). CDR3 size: 15 residues. CDR3 protein: CASSSPSGGSYEQYF. CDR3 nucleotide sequence: TGTGCCAGCAGCTCCCCCAGCGGAGGTAGCTACGAGCAGTACTTC.

This clone was counted a few times. The chain joins TRBV5-1 to TRBJ2-7; the match to TRBD1 covers 9 bases. After removal of 7 bases from V and 3 bases from J, the junction contained 5 bases not matched to a gene. The CDR3 is 13 residues long. Germline CDR1 and CDR2: SGHRS and YFSETQ. In nucleotides, the CDR3 is TGCGCCAGCGGACAGGGGACTTTCTACGAGCAGTACTTC. This sequence encodes CASGQGTFYEQYF.